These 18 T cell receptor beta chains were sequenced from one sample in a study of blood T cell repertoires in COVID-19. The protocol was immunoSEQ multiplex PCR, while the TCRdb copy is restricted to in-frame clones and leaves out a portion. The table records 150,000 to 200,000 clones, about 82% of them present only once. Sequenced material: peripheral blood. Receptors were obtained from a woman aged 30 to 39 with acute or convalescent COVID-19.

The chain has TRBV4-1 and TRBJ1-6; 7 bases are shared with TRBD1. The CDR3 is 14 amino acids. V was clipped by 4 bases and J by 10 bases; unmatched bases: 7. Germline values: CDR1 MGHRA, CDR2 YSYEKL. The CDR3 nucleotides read TGCGCCAGCAGCCCACTAGGGGGCCGATCACCCCTCCACTTT. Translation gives CASSPLGGRSPLHF.

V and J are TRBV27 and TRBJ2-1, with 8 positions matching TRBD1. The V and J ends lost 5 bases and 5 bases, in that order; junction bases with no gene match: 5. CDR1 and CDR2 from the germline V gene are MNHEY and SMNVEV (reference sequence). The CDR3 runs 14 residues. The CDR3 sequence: CASSRRQGNNEQFF. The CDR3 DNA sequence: TGTGCCAGCAGTAGACGACAGGGGAACAATGAGCAGTTCTTC.

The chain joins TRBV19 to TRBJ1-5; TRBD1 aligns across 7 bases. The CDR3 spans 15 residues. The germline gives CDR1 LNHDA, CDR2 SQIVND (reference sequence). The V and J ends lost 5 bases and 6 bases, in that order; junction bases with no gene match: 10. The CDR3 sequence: CASSSTGASGQPQHF. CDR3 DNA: TGTGCCAGTAGTTCCACAGGGGCAAGTGGTCAGCCCCAGCATTTT.

The CDR3: CASSVGTGGYNEQFF. As DNA, the CDR3 is TGTGCCAGTAGTGTAGGGACAGGGGGCTACAATGAGCAGTTCTTC. The V and J genes are TRBV19 and TRBJ2-1, with 11 nucleotides matching TRBD1. Germline V gene data show CDR1 as LNHDA and CDR2 as SQIVND (reference sequence). The CDR3 covers 15 residues. Unmatched junction bases numbered 3, after V lost 5 bases and J lost 3 bases.

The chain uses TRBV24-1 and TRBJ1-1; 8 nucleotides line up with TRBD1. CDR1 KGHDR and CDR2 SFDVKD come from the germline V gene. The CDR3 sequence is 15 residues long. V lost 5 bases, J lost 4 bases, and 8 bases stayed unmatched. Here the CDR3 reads CATSGVNQGATEAFF. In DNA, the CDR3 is TGTGCCACCAGTGGAGTCAACCAGGGGGCCACTGAAGCTTTCTTT.

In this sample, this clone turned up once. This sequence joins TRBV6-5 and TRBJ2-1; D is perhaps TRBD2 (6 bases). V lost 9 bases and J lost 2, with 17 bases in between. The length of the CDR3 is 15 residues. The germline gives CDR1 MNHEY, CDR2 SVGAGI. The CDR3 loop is CASRGLGRTYNEQFF. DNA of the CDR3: TGTGCCAGTCGGGGACTTGGAAGAACCTACAATGAGCAGTTCTTC.

Written as DNA, the CDR3 is TGTGCCAGCAGGTCCACAGGGGCCTTTAATGAAAAACTGTTTTTT. It is translated as CASRSTGAFNEKLFF. This chain links TRBV11-2 with TRBJ1-4, with 7 positions matching TRBD1. V shed 6 bases, J shed 4 bases, and the junction held 8 bases outside the gene matches. The V gene's germline CDR1 is SGHAT and CDR2 FQNNGV. This CDR3 is built from 15 residues.

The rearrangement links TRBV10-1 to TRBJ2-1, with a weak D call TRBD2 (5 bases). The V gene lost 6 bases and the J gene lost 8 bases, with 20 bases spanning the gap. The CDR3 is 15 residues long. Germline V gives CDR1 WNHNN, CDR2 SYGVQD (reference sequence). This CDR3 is CASRQNAGGFDEQFF. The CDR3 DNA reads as TGCGCCAGCAGACAAAACGCAGGAGGTTTTGATGAGCAGTTCTTC.

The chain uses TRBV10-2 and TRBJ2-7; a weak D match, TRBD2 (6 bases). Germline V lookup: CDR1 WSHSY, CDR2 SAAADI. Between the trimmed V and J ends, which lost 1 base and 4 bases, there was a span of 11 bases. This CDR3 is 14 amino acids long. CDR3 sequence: CASSEWRGLYEQYF. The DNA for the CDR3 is TGCGCCAGCAGTGAGTGGAGGGGACTTTACGAGCAGTACTTC.

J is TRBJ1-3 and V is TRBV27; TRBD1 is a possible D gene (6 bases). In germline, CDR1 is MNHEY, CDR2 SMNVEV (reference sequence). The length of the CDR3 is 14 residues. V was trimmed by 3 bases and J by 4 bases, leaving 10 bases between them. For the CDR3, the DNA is TGTGCCAGCAGTTTTGGAGGACAGGGAAACACCATATATTTT. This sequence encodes CASSFGGQGNTIYF.

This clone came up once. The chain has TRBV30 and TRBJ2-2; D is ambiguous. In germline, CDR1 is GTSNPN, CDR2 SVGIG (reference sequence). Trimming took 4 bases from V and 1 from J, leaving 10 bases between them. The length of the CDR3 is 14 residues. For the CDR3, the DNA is TGTGCCTGGATTGCCCAGAAGAACACCGGGGAGCTGTTTTTT. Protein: CAWIAQKNTGELFF.

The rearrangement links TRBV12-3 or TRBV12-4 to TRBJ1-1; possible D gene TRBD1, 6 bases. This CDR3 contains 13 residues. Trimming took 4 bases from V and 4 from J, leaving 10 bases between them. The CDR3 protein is CASSSGVGTEAFF. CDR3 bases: TGTGCCAGCAGTTCAGGGGTGGGCACTGAAGCTTTCTTT.

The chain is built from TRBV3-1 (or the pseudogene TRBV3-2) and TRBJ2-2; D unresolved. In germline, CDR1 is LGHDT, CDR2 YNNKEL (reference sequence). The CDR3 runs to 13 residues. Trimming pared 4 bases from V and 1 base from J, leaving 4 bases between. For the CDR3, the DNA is TGTGCCAGCAGCCCGGGGAACACCGGGGAGCTGTTTTTT. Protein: CASSPGNTGELFF.

The CDR3 is CASSTPGGRYTF. The DNA of the CDR3 is TGTGCCAGCAGCACCCCTGGGGGCCGCTACACCTTC. This chain links TRBV6-5 with TRBJ1-2; a weak D match, TRBD1 (6 bases). The CDR3 sequence is 12 residues long. The V gene lost 6 bases and the J gene lost 9 bases, with 14 bases spanning the gap. Germline values: CDR1 MNHEY, CDR2 SVGAGI.

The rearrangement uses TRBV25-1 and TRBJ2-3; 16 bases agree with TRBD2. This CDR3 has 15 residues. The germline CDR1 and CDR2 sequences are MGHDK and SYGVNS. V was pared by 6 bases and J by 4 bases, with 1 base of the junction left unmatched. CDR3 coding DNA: TGTGCCAGCAGGGGGACTAGCGGGAGGGCAGATACGCAGTATTTT. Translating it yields CASRGTSGRADTQYF.

The CDR3 coding sequence is TGCGCCAGCAGCCCCAGGACTAGCGGGGTTGCACAAGAGACCCAGTACTTC. It translates to CASSPRTSGVAQETQYF. This chain joins TRBV5-1 and TRBJ2-5; 12 bases line up with TRBD2. V gave up 4 bases and J gave up 2 bases; unmatched junction bases: 9. CDR1 is SGHRS and CDR2 is YFSETQ in the germline V gene. The CDR3 extends over 17 amino acids. Full variable domain (missing parts from reference TRBV5-1 and TRBJ2-5): KAGVTQTPRYLIKTRGQQVTLSCSPISGHRSVSWYQQTPGQGLQFLFEYFSETQRNKGNFPGRFSGRQFSNSRSEMNVSTLELGDSALYLCASSPRTSGVAQETQYFGPGTRLLVL.

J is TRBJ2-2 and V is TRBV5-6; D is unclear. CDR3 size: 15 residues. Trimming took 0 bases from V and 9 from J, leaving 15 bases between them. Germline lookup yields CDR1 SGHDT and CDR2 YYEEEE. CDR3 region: CASSLGGGSWRELFF. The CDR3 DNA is TGTGCCAGCAGCTTGGGTGGCGGTTCGTGGCGGGAGCTGTTTTTT.

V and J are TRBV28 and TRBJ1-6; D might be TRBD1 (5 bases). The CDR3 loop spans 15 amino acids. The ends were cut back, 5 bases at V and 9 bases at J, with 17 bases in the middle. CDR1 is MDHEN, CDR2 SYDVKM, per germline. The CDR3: CASSRQSPGGSPLHF. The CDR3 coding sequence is TGTGCCAGCAGTAGACAGTCCCCGGGGGGTTCACCCCTCCACTTT.